One sample yielded the 29 T cell receptor beta chains listed below, sequenced in a study of CD8 T cells in Susac syndrome. Random hexamers were used to reverse transcribe roughly 0.45 to 1 ug of RNA. MiXCR, applied by TCRdb to the immunoSEQ multiplex PCR reads, yields one record per CDR3 protein. The data contain about 100,000 distinct CDR3 sequences, around 95% of them seen just once; the ten biggest clones take up less than 0.35%. Sample: CD8+ T cells from PBMCs. All receptors come from a human donor with Susac syndrome.

This clonotype was detected only once. V is TRBV7-3 and J is TRBJ2-3; D possibly corresponds to TRBD2 (6 bases). This CDR3 spans 13 amino acids. The germline V gene has CDR1 SGHTA and CDR2 FQGTGA. The V end lost 3 bases, the J end lost 6 bases, and 10 bases lay between the germline ends. In nucleotides, the CDR3 is TGTGCCAGCAGCTTCGGCGGGATGGATACGCAGTATTTT. This codes for CASSFGGMDTQYF.

The V call is TRBV2, the J call TRBJ2-1; 9 bases map to TRBD1. Looked up from germline, CDR1 is SNHLY and CDR2 is FYNNEI. J was trimmed by 6 bases and V by 7 bases; bases with no gene match: 4. This CDR3 spans 13 amino acids. The chain's CDR3 is CASMPDRGNEQFF. CDR3 DNA sequence: TGTGCCAGCATGCCGGACAGGGGCAATGAGCAGTTCTTC.

The chain couples TRBV27 to TRBJ2-1; D unclear. Trimming pared 7 bases from V and 0 bases from J, leaving 10 bases between. CDR1 is MNHEY, CDR2 SMNVEV, per germline (reference sequence). CDR3 length: 14 residues. CDR3 coding DNA: TGTGCCAGCAAAGGCCTCAGCTCCTACAATGAGCAGTTCTTC. Translated, it gives CASKGLSSYNEQFF.

The rearrangement links TRBV24-1 to TRBJ2-1; 10 bases line up with TRBD2. Losses at the gene ends were 6 bases for V and 5 bases for J; bases not matched to a gene: 3. The CDR3 extends over 14 amino acids. Germline lookup yields CDR1 KGHDR and CDR2 SFDVKD. CDR3 sequence reads: CATSLAGDHNEQFF. In DNA, the CDR3 is TGTGCCACCAGTCTAGCGGGGGACCACAATGAGCAGTTCTTC.

The CDR3 DNA reads as TGTGCCAGCAGCCCTCCCGGGACAGGGGACGAGCAGTACTTC. Translation: CASSPPGTGDEQYF. The chain has TRBV14 and TRBJ2-7; 10 bases are a match to TRBD1. CDR1 SGHDN and CDR2 FVKESK come from the germline V gene. With V trimmed by 4 bases and J by 5 bases, 5 bases remained unmatched. The CDR3 extends over 14 amino acids.

The DNA of the CDR3 is TGCAGTGCTAGAGATCTCATCTACGAGCAGTACTTC. Its translation is CSARDLIYEQYF. The genes are TRBV20-1 and TRBJ2-7; no definite D call. The ends were cut back, 0 bases at V and 3 bases at J, with 6 bases in the middle. The CDR3 length is 12 residues. CDR1 is DFQATT and CDR2 is SNEGSKA in the germline V gene (reference sequence).

The rearrangement uses TRBV5-1 and TRBJ1-6, with D tentatively TRBD1 (6 bases). The length of the CDR3 is 14 residues. Per the germline V gene, CDR1 is SGHRS and CDR2 is YFSETQ. V lost 8 bases to trimming and J lost 6 bases, with 15 bases between them. The CDR3 DNA is TGCGCCAGTTCAAGGGGGACATTTAATTCACCCCTCCACTTT. As protein: CASSRGTFNSPLHF.

The chain recombines TRBV19 with TRBJ2-1, with 7 nucleotides matching TRBD2. J was trimmed by 6 bases and V by 4 bases; bases with no gene match: 6. The CDR3 spans 14 residues. The germline V gene has CDR1 LNHDA and CDR2 SQIVND (reference sequence). The CDR3 sequence is CASSSAGEANEQFF. CDR3 nucleotides: TGTGCCAGTAGTAGTGCGGGAGAGGCCAATGAGCAGTTCTTC.

In its sample, this clonotype was seen a few times. This sequence joins TRBV9 and TRBJ1-1, with D unresolved. V lost 4 bases and J 4 bases, leaving 14 bases between the germline ends. The CDR3 is 14 amino acids. Germline lookup yields CDR1 SGDLS and CDR2 YYNGEE. CDR3: CASSPRRVGTEAFF. CDR3 in DNA: TGTGCCAGCAGCCCTAGAAGGGTGGGCACTGAAGCTTTCTTT.

This clonotype was seen only once. The J gene is TRBJ1-2, the V gene TRBV6-2 or TRBV6-3; D gene unclear. CDR1 and CDR2 (germline): MNHEY, SVGEGT. This CDR3 comprises 12 residues. V was clipped by 5 bases and J by 4 bases, with 8 bases between them. The CDR3 spells CASSEGFYGYTF. In DNA, the CDR3 is TGTGCCAGCAGTGAGGGCTTCTATGGCTACACCTTC.

The V and J genes are TRBV29-1 and TRBJ2-5; 9 bases are a match to TRBD1. Per the germline V gene, CDR1 is SQVTM and CDR2 is ANQGSEA. With 8 bases clipped from V and 2 bases from J, the junction kept 6 bases outside the gene matches. The CDR3 spans 13 residues. The DNA of the CDR3 is TGCAGCTTCCGGGACAGGGAGCAAGAGACCCAGTACTTC. Translated: CSFRDREQETQYF.

This clonotype was recorded once. J is TRBJ1-2 and V is TRBV9, with D unclear. The germline CDR1 and CDR2 sequences are SGDLS and YYNGEE. Trimming removed 5 bases at V and 4 bases at J, with 18 bases between. The CDR3 is made up of 15 amino acids. The CDR3 loop is CASSGLRGGGYGYTF. The CDR3 DNA reads TGTGCCAGCAGTGGCCTCCGCGGAGGTGGCTATGGCTACACCTTC.

V gene TRBV7-2 combines with J gene TRBJ2-7, with TRBD1 matching 7 bases. The CDR3 length is 14 residues. The germline V gene has CDR1 SGHTA and CDR2 FQGNSA. V gave up 4 bases and J gave up 2 bases; unmatched junction bases: 5. The CDR3 spells CASSSRTGTYEQYF. The DNA for the CDR3 is TGTGCCAGCAGCTCCCGGACAGGTACCTACGAGCAGTACTTC. The full variable domain, rest sourced from reference TRBV7-2 and TRBJ2-7, is GAGVSQSPSNKVTEKGKDVELRCDPISGHTALYWYRQSLGQGLEFLIYFQGNSAPDKSGLPSDRFSAERTGGSVSTLTIQRTQQEDSAVYLCASSSRTGTYEQYFGPGTRLTVT.

CDR3 amino acids: CASSRSNNPTDTQYF. Here the CDR3 DNA reads TGTGCCAGCAGCCGATCCAATAACCCGACAGATACGCAGTATTTT. The chain is built from TRBV7-9 and TRBJ2-3; D not certain. The CDR3 runs 15 residues. CDR1 SEHNR and CDR2 FQNEAQ come from the germline V gene (reference sequence). Deletions cut 5 bases from V and 3 bases from J, with 15 bases between.

The chain is built from TRBV10-3 and TRBJ1-6; D perhaps matches TRBD1 (6 bases). Germline assignment: CDR1 ENHRY and CDR2 SYGVKD. The CDR3 spans 14 residues. Trimming stripped 3 bases from V and 8 bases from J, with 11 bases between. This CDR3 is CAISESGVDSPLHF. The CDR3 DNA reads as TGTGCCATCAGTGAATCAGGGGTCGATTCACCCCTCCACTTT.

The chain joins TRBV4-1 to TRBJ1-5, with unresolved D. Germline V gives CDR1 MGHRA, CDR2 YSYEKL. Trimming removed 0 bases at V and 7 bases at J, with 16 bases between. The CDR3 is made up of 16 amino acids. The CDR3 coding sequence is TGCGCCAGCAGCCAAGATCCCCCTGTTAATGAGCAGCCCCAGCATTTT. Translation: CASSQDPPVNEQPQHF.

The chain carries TRBV12-3 or TRBV12-4 and TRBJ2-5, with TRBD2 matching 10 bases. Germline trimming cut 4 bases from V and 4 bases from J; bases unmatched to any gene: 12. CDR3 length: 17 amino acids. In nucleotides, the CDR3 is TGTGCCAGCAGTTCCGGGACTAGCGACCTTGTGGGAGAGACCCAGTACTTC. It codes for CASSSGTSDLVGETQYF.

This sequence joins TRBV29-1 and TRBJ2-5, with TRBD1 matching 8 bases. Germline CDR1 SQVTM, CDR2 ANQGSEA. V lost 5 bases to trimming and J lost 5 bases; unmatched junction nucleotides: 4. The CDR3 length is 12 residues. The CDR3 region has the DNA TGCAGCGTTAGACAGGGGTTGGAGACCCAGTACTTC. Translation gives CSVRQGLETQYF.

This chain links TRBV12-3 or TRBV12-4 with TRBJ1-2; 7 nucleotides agree with TRBD1. The CDR3 totals 15 residues. After removal of 1 base from V and 5 bases from J, the junction contained 7 bases not matched to a gene. The CDR3 region is CASSLGIGTAYGYTF. DNA of the CDR3: TGTGCCAGCAGTTTAGGGATCGGGACAGCGTATGGCTACACCTTC.

This clonotype was counted only a few times. The rearrangement links TRBV12-3 or TRBV12-4 to TRBJ2-4; TRBD2 matches 7 bases. The CDR3 has 16 residues. J was trimmed by 0 bases and V by 5 bases; bases with no gene match: 7. CDR3 sequence reads: CASSPFGGRAKNIQYF. CDR3 coding DNA: TGTGCCAGCAGTCCCTTTGGCGGGAGAGCCAAAAACATTCAGTACTTC.

The chain uses TRBV20-1 and TRBJ1-1; 8 positions match TRBD1. V was clipped by 4 bases and J by 11 bases; unmatched bases: 15. This CDR3 has 14 amino acids. Germline loops: CDR1 DFQATT, CDR2 SNEGSKA (reference sequence). The CDR3 sequence: CSATSHRDRMGAFF. CDR3 bases: TGCAGTGCTACTTCGCACCGGGACAGGATGGGGGCTTTCTTT.

This chain connects TRBV11-2 to TRBJ2-3; TRBD2 agrees at 8 bases. The V segment lost 4 bases and the J segment 4 bases; nucleotides outside the gene matches: 7. In germline, CDR1 is SGHAT, CDR2 FQNNGV. This CDR3 contains 15 residues. DNA for the CDR3: TGTGCCAGCAGCTATGTAGCGGGGCGGGCAGATACGCAGTATTTT. It specifies CASSYVAGRADTQYF. Using reference TRBV11-2 and TRBJ2-3 for the parts outside the CDR3, the full variable domain is EAGVAQSPRYKIIEKRQSVAFWCNPISGHATLYWYQQILGQGPKLLIQFQNNGVVDDSQLPKDRFSAERLKGVDSTLKIQPAKLEDSAVYLCASSYVAGRADTQYFGPGTRLTVL.

The chain is built from TRBV5-4 and TRBJ2-3; tentative D call: TRBD2 (5 bases). The CDR3 is made up of 14 amino acids. Between the trimmed V and J ends, which lost 4 bases and 4 bases, there was a span of 13 bases. CDR1 SGHNT and CDR2 YYREEE come from the germline V gene (reference sequence). Here the CDR3 DNA reads TGTGCCAGCAGCCTAAGGGAGAGGGCAGATACGCAGTATTTT. Translation gives CASSLRERADTQYF.

The chain employs TRBV15 and TRBJ1-2; 8 bases fit TRBD1. CDR1 is LNHNV and CDR2 is YYDKDF in the germline V gene (reference sequence). V lost 8 bases to trimming and J lost 11 bases; unmatched junction nucleotides: 13. CDR3 size: 13 residues. The CDR3 DNA reads TGTGCCACCTCTCCCCGGACAGGGAGAGGATACACCTTC. Protein product: CATSPRTGRGYTF.

The chain employs TRBV20-1 and TRBJ2-7; 12 positions match TRBD2. The V gene end was trimmed by 5 bases and the J gene end by 4 bases; junction bases not matched to a gene: 9. CDR1 and CDR2 (germline): DFQATT, SNEGSKA (reference sequence). CDR3 length equals 15 residues. Here the CDR3 DNA reads TGCAGTGCTGGCAAGGCGGGACTAGCGGGTTACGAGCAGTACTTC. Its protein is CSAGKAGLAGYEQYF.

With regard to this clonotype: Mismatch with germline at one junction end may stem from a read error. The V and J genes are TRBV2 and TRBJ1-1; D ambiguous. Germline V gene data show CDR1 as SNHLY and CDR2 as FYNNEI. The CDR3 is 8 residues long. For the CDR3, the DNA is TGTGCCAGCAGTGGACGGGGCTTT. It yields the protein CASSGRGF. The full variable domain, with the rest looked up from reference TRBV2 and TRBJ1-1, is EPEVTQTPSHQVTQMGQEVILRCVPISNHLYFYWYRQILGQKVEFLVSFYNNEISEKSEIFDDQFSVERPDGSNFTLKIRSTKLEDSAMYFCASSGRGFGQGTRLTVV.

The chain recombines TRBV10-2 with TRBJ2-5; no firm D call. V lost 7 bases and J lost 8, with 17 bases in between. The CDR3 has 13 amino acids. Germline V gene sequence: CDR1 WSHSY, CDR2 SAAADI. The CDR3 spells CASTERPSQTQYF. The CDR3 region has the DNA TGCGCCAGCACGGAGCGTCCTTCCCAAACCCAGTACTTC.

The chain uses TRBV4-1 and TRBJ1-4, with D unclear. The CDR3 length is 15 residues. From germline, CDR1 is MGHRA and CDR2 YSYEKL. Trimming left V 1 base short and J 4 bases short, with 10 bases between. The CDR3 here is CASSQVGGRNEKLFF. Here the CDR3 DNA reads TGCGCCAGCAGCCAAGTCGGAGGTCGTAATGAAAAACTGTTTTTT.

This sequence joins TRBV9 and TRBJ2-7, with D unclear. Trimming took 0 bases from V and 2 from J, leaving 6 bases between them. Looked up from germline, CDR1 is SGDLS and CDR2 is YYNGEE. This CDR3 has 13 residues. CDR3 residues: CASSVEDAYEQYF. CDR3 bases: TGTGCCAGCAGCGTAGAGGACGCCTACGAGCAGTACTTC.